The 21 T cell receptor beta chains presented below share a single source sample, sequenced in a study of PD-1 blockade in classical Hodgkin lymphoma. All patients experienced relapse after autologous stem cell transplantation, and brentuximab vedotin exposure was variable. Clones were read by immunoSEQ multiplex PCR, and TCRdb kept only the in-frame ones, dropping some. In the table there are some 14,000 clones, roughly four fifths of which are singletons. The source material was peripheral blood mononuclear cells (PBMCs), sampled at baseline. Receptors were obtained from a human donor with classical Hodgkin lymphoma.

V usage is TRBV27 and J usage is TRBJ2-3; 7 bases map to TRBD1. J was trimmed by 7 bases and V by 6 bases; bases with no gene match: 10. This CDR3 is built from 14 residues. Germline CDR1 and CDR2: MNHEY and SMNVEV (reference sequence). This CDR3 reads CASSRATGAYTQYF. Here the CDR3 DNA reads TGTGCCAGCAGCAGGGCAACAGGGGCATATACGCAGTATTTT.

This sequence joins TRBV19 and TRBJ1-1, with 7 bases fitting TRBD1. Trimming cost V 5 bases and J 5 bases; bases outside gene matches: 2. The CDR3 is made up of 12 amino acids. Germline V gene data show CDR1 as LNHDA and CDR2 as SQIVND (reference sequence). The CDR3 loop is CASSSGGTEAFF. CDR3 nucleotides: TGTGCCAGTAGTTCAGGGGGAACTGAAGCTTTCTTT.

This chain uses TRBV4-2 with TRBJ2-2; 7 bases match TRBD2. Germline V gene data show CDR1 as LGHNA and CDR2 as YNFKEQ. The CDR3 covers 15 residues. Germline trimming cut 3 bases from V and 6 bases from J; bases unmatched to any gene: 7. CDR3 residues: CASSQGGSIPGELFF. Here the CDR3 DNA reads TGTGCCAGCAGCCAGGGGGGGTCTATTCCCGGGGAGCTGTTTTTT.

This clone was found once. The chain couples TRBV5-4 to TRBJ2-6, with 12 bases lining up with TRBD1. Losses at the gene ends were 3 bases for V and 1 base for J; bases not matched to a gene: 11. The germline CDR1 and CDR2 sequences are SGHNT and YYREEE (reference sequence). The CDR3 covers 20 residues. The CDR3 nucleotides read TGTGCCAGCAGCTCCACCTCGGGACAGGGGGCCAGATCTGGGGCCAACGTCCTGACTTTC. As protein: CASSSTSGQGARSGANVLTF.

This chain links TRBV6-4 with TRBJ1-4; no definite D call. Trimming shortened V by 8 bases and J by 8 bases, and 12 bases separated the two germline ends. The germline gives CDR1 MRHNA, CDR2 SNTAGT. This CDR3 comprises 12 residues. The CDR3 DNA reads as TGTGCCAGCTACCGGGATGGGGAAAAACTGTTTTTT. Protein: CASYRDGEKLFF.

This sequence joins TRBV5-4 and TRBJ1-5; a possible D gene is TRBD1 (6 bases). Germline values: CDR1 SGHNT, CDR2 YYREEE (reference sequence). The CDR3 has 15 amino acids. Trimming shortened V by 0 bases and J by 5 bases, and 12 bases separated the two germline ends. DNA of the CDR3: TGTGCCAGCAGCTTGGGAGGGACACTAGATCAGCCCCAGCATTTT. Translating gives CASSLGGTLDQPQHF. Based on the CDR3 plus reference TRBV5-4 and TRBJ1-5, the full variable domain is ETGVTQSPTHLIKTRGQQVTLRCSSQSGHNTVSWYQQALGQGPQFIFQYYREEENGRGNFPPRFSGLQFPNYSSELNVNALELDDSALYLCASSLGGTLDQPQHFGDGTRLSIL.

The J gene is TRBJ1-5, the V gene TRBV27, with 9 bases that match TRBD1. The CDR3 is 15 amino acids. Per the germline V gene, CDR1 is MNHEY and CDR2 is SMNVEV (reference sequence). V dropped 6 bases and J dropped 1; count of bases not matched to a gene: 4. The CDR3 sequence: CASRDRGTSNQPQHF. CDR3 in DNA: TGTGCCAGCAGAGACAGGGGGACGAGCAATCAGCCCCAGCATTTT.

V and J are TRBV27 and TRBJ1-1; a possible D gene is TRBD1 (6 bases). The CDR3 is 16 amino acids. Per the germline V gene, CDR1 is MNHEY and CDR2 is SMNVEV (reference sequence). Trimming pared 5 bases from V and 5 bases from J, leaving 21 bases between. CDR3 amino acids: CASSPDRTGFRTEAFF. For the CDR3, the DNA is TGTGCCAGCAGTCCGGACAGAACAGGGTTCAGGACTGAAGCTTTCTTT.

The V gene is TRBV7-6, the J gene TRBJ2-7; D call uncertain. Looked up from germline, CDR1 is SGHVS and CDR2 is FNYEAQ. This CDR3 comprises 15 residues. V lost 5 bases, J lost 0 bases, and 14 bases lay in between. The CDR3 coding sequence is TGTGCCAGCAGCCCCACTCTGTATAGCTCCTACGAGCAGTACTTC. Protein sequence: CASSPTLYSSYEQYF.

The chain uses TRBV4-1 and TRBJ2-2, with a weak D call TRBD2 (6 bases). In germline, CDR1 is MGHRA, CDR2 YSYEKL. Trimming pared 8 bases from V and 2 bases from J, leaving 12 bases between. This CDR3 has 14 residues. The CDR3 DNA follows: TGCGCCAGCGGGGGGTTGGGTAACACCGGGGAGCTGTTTTTT. Translating it yields CASGGLGNTGELFF.

V gene TRBV30 combines with J gene TRBJ2-5, with D possibly matching TRBD1 (5 bases). V lost 8 bases and J lost 3, with 13 bases in between. The CDR3 has 12 amino acids. Germline loops: CDR1 GTSNPN, CDR2 SVGIG (reference sequence). Written as DNA, the CDR3 is TGTGCCCAACACGCCAGGGAAGAGACCCAGTACTTC. Translated: CAQHAREETQYF.

The chain joins TRBV18 to TRBJ1-2; TRBD1 might be the D (5 bases). V lost 4 bases, J lost 4 bases, and 22 bases lay in between. CDR1 KGHSH and CDR2 LQKENI come from the germline V gene. The CDR3 consists of 17 residues. CDR3 loop: CASSLTVQVFNFYGYTF. In DNA, the CDR3 is TGTGCCAGCTCACTAACAGTACAGGTCTTTAATTTCTATGGCTACACCTTC.

The V gene is TRBV18, the J gene TRBJ2-7; D remains ambiguous. The germline gives CDR1 KGHSH, CDR2 LQKENI. Trimming took off 2 bases at V and 3 bases at J, with 5 bases between the two ends. The CDR3 runs 12 residues. CDR3 loop: CASSPEFYEQYF. CDR3 in DNA: TGTGCCAGCTCACCAGAGTTCTACGAGCAGTACTTC.

V usage is TRBV4-1 and J usage is TRBJ1-4, with D perhaps matching TRBD1 (5 bases). Trimming took 1 base from V and 4 from J, leaving 10 bases between them. The length of the CDR3 is 15 residues. CDR1 and CDR2 from the germline V gene are MGHRA and YSYEKL. The CDR3 DNA reads TGCGCCAGCAGCCAAGTGGGGGTGGGTAATGAAAAACTGTTTTTT. It yields the protein CASSQVGVGNEKLFF.

The V call is TRBV29-1, the J call TRBJ1-2, with D perhaps TRBD1 (5 bases). The germline V and J ends were trimmed by 2 bases and 8 bases, with 12 bases remaining between them. Germline V gene sequence: CDR1 SQVTM, CDR2 ANQGSEA. The CDR3 runs to 12 residues. The CDR3 DNA reads as TGCAGCGTTGAAAAAGGGGCGGTAGGCTACACCTTC. Its protein is CSVEKGAVGYTF.

The sample holds one count of this clone. The CDR3 protein is CASSEKFSWDTQYF. The CDR3 DNA reads TGTGCCAGCAGTGAAAAGTTTAGCTGGGATACGCAGTATTTT. V and J are TRBV2 and TRBJ2-3; no clear D gene. The CDR3 is made up of 14 amino acids. The germline V gene has CDR1 SNHLY and CDR2 FYNNEI. V gave up 2 bases and J gave up 6 bases, with 12 bases separating them.

The chain joins TRBV14 to TRBJ2-5; 8 bases line up with TRBD2. J lost 5 bases, V lost 0 bases, and 11 bases had no gene match. Germline CDR1 SGHDN, CDR2 FVKESK. The CDR3 runs 17 residues. CDR3 sequence (DNA): TGTGCCAGCAGCCAAGACGAGCGGGGGCTGTTTTCTGAGACCCAGTACTTC. Its translation is CASSQDERGLFSETQYF.

The CDR3 reads CASSLNLHRGQGGYTF. CDR3 in DNA: TGTGCCAGCAGCCTTAACCTCCACAGGGGGCAGGGTGGCTACACCTTC. The rearrangement links TRBV14 to TRBJ1-2, with 9 bases lining up with TRBD1. The V gene end was trimmed by 4 bases and the J gene end by 7 bases; junction bases not matched to a gene: 13. The CDR3 sequence is 16 residues long. The germline CDR1 and CDR2 sequences are SGHDN and FVKESK.

Only one count was recorded for this clone. This sequence joins TRBV4-2 and TRBJ1-4, with TRBD1 as a possible D gene (6 bases). CDR1 is LGHNA, CDR2 YNFKEQ, per germline. This CDR3 has 14 residues. The V end lost 3 bases, the J end lost 7 bases, and 12 bases lay between the germline ends. CDR3 in DNA: TGTGCCAGCAGCCAGAACAGGGTGAGTGAAAAACTGTTTTTT. As protein: CASSQNRVSEKLFF.

This chain links TRBV7-8 with TRBJ2-7, with 9 bases lining up with TRBD2. Germline assignment: CDR1 SGHVS and CDR2 FQNEAQ. CDR3 length equals 17 residues. After removal of 4 bases from V and 0 bases from J, the junction contained 10 bases not matched to a gene. The CDR3 spells CASSSIGGGAFSYEQYF. The CDR3 DNA is TGTGCCAGCAGCTCTATCGGCGGGGGGGCCTTCTCCTACGAGCAGTACTTC.

V is TRBV5-5 and J is TRBJ1-1; the match to TRBD1 covers 7 bases. The CDR3 is made up of 13 amino acids. V dropped 2 bases and J dropped 6; count of bases not matched to a gene: 4. CDR1 and CDR2 from the germline V gene are SGHKS and YYEKEE (reference sequence). CDR3 loop: CASSFLTGAEAFF. As DNA, the CDR3 is TGTGCCAGCAGCTTTCTTACAGGGGCTGAAGCTTTCTTT. The whole variable domain, remainder taken from reference TRBV5-5 and TRBJ1-1, is DAGVTQSPTHLIKTRGQQVTLRCSPISGHKSVSWYQQVLGQGPQFIFQYYEKEERGRGNFPDRFSARQFPNYSSELNVNALLLGDSALYLCASSFLTGAEAFFGQGTRLTVV.